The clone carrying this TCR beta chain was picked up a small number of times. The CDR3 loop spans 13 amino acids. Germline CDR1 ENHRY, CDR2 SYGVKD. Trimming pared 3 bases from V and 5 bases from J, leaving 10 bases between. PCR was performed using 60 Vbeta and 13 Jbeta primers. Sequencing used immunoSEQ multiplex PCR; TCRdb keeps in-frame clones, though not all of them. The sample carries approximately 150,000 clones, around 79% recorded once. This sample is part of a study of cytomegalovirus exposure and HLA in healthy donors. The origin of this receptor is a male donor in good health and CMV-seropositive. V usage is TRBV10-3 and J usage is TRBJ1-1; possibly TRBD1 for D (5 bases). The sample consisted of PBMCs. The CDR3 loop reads CAISDLGRTEAFF. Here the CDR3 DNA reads TGTGCCATCAGTGATCTGGGGCGGACTGAAGCTTTCTTT.